The clone carrying this T cell receptor (beta chain) was detected ten times or more. No antigen is known for it. Uncontrolled infection, other autoimmune disease, pregnancy or lactation disqualified patients from enrolment. It was RNA transcripts that yielded the amplified TCR beta CDR3 regions. HTBI primers were used for first-round RT-PCR of the TCR CDR3. In TCRdb, the multiplex PCR reads were re-called with MiXCR into one record per CDR3 protein. The sample yields around 190,000 distinct CDR3 sequences, more than 15% seen once. The data were obtained in a study of T cells in Graves' hyperthyroidism and ophthalmopathy. General study results and limits: Model-based prediction identified ophthalmopathy a median 6.5 months prior to its onset. By a 13 V-J model, ophthalmopathy was set apart from stable hyperthyroidism. Among thyroid clonotypes expanded above 0.001, most also appeared in blood.

The sample consisted of blood. The receptor was derived from a woman aged 45-59 years with Graves' hyperthyroidism.

The CDR3 loop is CASSANTEAFF. The CDR3 DNA sequence: TGTGCCAGCAGCGCGAACACTGAAGCTTTCTTT. The chain carries TRBV11-2 and TRBJ1-1; no definite D call. This CDR3 contains 11 residues. Trimming removed 5 bases from V and 1 base from J, with 2 bases in between. Germline-derived CDR1 and CDR2 are SGHAT and FQNNGV.